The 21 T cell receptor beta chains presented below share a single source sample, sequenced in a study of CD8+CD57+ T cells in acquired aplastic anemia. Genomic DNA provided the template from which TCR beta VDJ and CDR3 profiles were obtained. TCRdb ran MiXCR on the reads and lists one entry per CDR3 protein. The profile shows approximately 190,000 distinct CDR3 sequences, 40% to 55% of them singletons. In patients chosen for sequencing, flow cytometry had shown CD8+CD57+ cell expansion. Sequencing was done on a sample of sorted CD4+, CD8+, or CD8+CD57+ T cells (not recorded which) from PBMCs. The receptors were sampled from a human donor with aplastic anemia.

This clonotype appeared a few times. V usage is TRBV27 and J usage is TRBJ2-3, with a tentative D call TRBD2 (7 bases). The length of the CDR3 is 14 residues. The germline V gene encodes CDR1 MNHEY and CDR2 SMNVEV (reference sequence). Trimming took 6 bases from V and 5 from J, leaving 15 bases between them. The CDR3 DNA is TGTGCCAGCAGAAGGGGGGGGTACGGAGATACGCAGTATTTT. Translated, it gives CASRRGGYGDTQYF.

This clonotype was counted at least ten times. The CDR3 spells CASGRGDEQYF. The CDR3 DNA reads TGTGCCAGCGGTCGAGGGGACGAGCAGTACTTC. The chain joins TRBV27 to TRBJ2-7, with D perhaps being TRBD1 or TRBD2 (5 bases each). V lost 8 bases, J lost 5 bases, and 10 bases lay in between. Germline V gives CDR1 MNHEY, CDR2 SMNVEV (reference sequence). CDR3 length equals 11 residues.

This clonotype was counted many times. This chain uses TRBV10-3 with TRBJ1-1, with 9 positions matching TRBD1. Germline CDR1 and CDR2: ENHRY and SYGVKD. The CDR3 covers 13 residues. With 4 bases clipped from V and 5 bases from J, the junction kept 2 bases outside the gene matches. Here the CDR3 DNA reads TGTGCCATCAGTGTAGACAGGGGGACTGAAGCTTTCTTT. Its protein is CAISVDRGTEAFF.

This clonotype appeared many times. The CDR3 loop reads CSARDLGGGGEKLFF. The CDR3, as DNA: TGCAGTGCTAGAGATCTGGGGGGTGGTGGAGAAAAACTGTTTTTT. The genes are TRBV20-1 and TRBJ1-4; tentative D call: TRBD1 (5 bases). This CDR3 has 15 residues. CDR1 is DFQATT and CDR2 is SNEGSKA in the germline V gene (reference sequence). The germline V and J ends were trimmed by 0 bases and 8 bases, with 16 bases remaining between them.

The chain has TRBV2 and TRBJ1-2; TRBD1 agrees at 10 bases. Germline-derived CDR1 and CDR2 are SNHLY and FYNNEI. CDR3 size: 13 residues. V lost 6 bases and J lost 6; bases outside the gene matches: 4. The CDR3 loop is CASSRDRGDGYTF. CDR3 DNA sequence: TGTGCCAGCAGCCGGGACAGGGGTGATGGCTACACCTTC.

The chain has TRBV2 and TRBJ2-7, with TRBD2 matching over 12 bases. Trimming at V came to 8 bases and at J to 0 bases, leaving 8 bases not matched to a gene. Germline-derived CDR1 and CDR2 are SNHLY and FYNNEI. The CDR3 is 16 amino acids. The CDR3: CASHGLAGRSSYEQYF. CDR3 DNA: TGTGCCAGCCACGGACTAGCGGGGAGGAGCTCCTACGAGCAGTACTTC.

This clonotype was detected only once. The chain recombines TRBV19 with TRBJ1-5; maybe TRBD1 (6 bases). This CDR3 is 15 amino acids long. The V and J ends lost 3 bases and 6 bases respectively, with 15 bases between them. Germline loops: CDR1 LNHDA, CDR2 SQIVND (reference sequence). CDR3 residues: CASSISGEEGQPQHF. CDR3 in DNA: TGTGCCAGTAGTATCTCAGGGGAAGAGGGTCAGCCCCAGCATTTT.

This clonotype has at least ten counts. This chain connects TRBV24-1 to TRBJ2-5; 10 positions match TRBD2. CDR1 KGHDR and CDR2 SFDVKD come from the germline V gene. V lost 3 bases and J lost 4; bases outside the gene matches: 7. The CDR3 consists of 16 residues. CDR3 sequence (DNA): TGTGCCACCAGTGATCCTACTAGCGGGATCGGAGAGACCCAGTACTTC. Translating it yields CATSDPTSGIGETQYF.

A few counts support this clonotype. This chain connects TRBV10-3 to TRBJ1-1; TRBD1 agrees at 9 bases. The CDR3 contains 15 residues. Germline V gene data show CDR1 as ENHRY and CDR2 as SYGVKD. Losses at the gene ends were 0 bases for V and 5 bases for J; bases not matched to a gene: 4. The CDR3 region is CAISESGQGLTEAFF. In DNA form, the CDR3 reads TGTGCCATCAGTGAGTCGGGACAGGGATTAACTGAAGCTTTCTTT.

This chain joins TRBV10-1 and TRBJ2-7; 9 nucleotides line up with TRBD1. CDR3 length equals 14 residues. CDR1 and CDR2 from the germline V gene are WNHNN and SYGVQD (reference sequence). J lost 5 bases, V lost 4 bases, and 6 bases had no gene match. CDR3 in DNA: TGCGCCAGCAGTGCCGGGACAGGGTACAACGAGCAGTACTTC. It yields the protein CASSAGTGYNEQYF.

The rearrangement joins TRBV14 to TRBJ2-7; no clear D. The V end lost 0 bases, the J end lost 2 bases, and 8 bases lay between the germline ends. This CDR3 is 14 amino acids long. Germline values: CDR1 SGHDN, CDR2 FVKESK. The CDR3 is CASSQDPGPYEQYF. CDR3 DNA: TGTGCCAGCAGCCAAGATCCGGGCCCCTACGAGCAGTACTTC.

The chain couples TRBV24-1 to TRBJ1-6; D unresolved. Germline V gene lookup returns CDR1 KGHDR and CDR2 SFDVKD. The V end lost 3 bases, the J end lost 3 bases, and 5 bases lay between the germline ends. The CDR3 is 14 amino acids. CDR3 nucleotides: TGTGCCACCAGTGATGCGGGCTATAATTCACCCCTCCACTTT. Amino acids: CATSDAGYNSPLHF.

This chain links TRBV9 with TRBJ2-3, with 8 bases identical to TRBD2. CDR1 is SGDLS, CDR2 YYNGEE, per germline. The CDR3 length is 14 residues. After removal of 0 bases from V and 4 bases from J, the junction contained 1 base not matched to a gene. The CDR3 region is CASSVAGGADTQYF. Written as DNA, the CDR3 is TGTGCCAGCAGCGTAGCGGGGGGGGCAGATACGCAGTATTTT. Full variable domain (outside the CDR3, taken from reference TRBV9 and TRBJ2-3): DSGVTQTPKHLITATGQRVTLRCSPRSGDLSVYWYQQSLDQGLQFLIQYYNGEERAKGNILERFSAQQFPDLHSELNLSSLELGDSALYFCASSVAGGADTQYFGPGTRLTVL.

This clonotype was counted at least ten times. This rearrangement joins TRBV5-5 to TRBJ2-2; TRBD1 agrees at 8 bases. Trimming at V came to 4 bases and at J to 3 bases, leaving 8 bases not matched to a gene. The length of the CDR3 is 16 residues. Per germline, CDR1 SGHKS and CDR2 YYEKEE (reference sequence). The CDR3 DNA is TGTGCCAGCAGCGTCCGACAGGGGAGAGACACCGGGGAGCTGTTTTTT. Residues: CASSVRQGRDTGELFF.

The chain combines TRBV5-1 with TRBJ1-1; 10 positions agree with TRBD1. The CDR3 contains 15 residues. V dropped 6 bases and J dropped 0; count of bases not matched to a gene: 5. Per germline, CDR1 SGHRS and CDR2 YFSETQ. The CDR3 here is CASKPGQGMNTEAFF. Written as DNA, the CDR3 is TGCGCCAGCAAGCCGGGACAGGGGATGAACACTGAAGCTTTCTTT. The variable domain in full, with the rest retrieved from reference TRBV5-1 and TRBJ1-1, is KAGVTQTPRYLIKTRGQQVTLSCSPISGHRSVSWYQQTPGQGLQFLFEYFSETQRNKGNFPGRFSGRQFSNSRSEMNVSTLELGDSALYLCASKPGQGMNTEAFFGQGTRLTVV.

The CDR3 loop is CASRASGNEQFF. The CDR3 nucleotides read TGTGCCAGCCGAGCTAGCGGCAATGAGCAGTTCTTC. The chain recombines TRBV7-2 with TRBJ2-1, with 7 positions matching TRBD2. The CDR3 spans 12 residues. Per the germline V gene, CDR1 is SGHTA and CDR2 is FQGNSA. The trim removed 8 bases at V and 6 bases at J, leaving 4 bases unmatched. The whole variable domain, remainder taken from reference TRBV7-2 and TRBJ2-1, is GAGVSQSPSNKVTEKGKDVELRCDPISGHTALYWYRQSLGQGLEFLIYFQGNSAPDKSGLPSDRFSAERTGGSVSTLTIQRTQQEDSAVYLCASRASGNEQFFGPGTRLTVL.

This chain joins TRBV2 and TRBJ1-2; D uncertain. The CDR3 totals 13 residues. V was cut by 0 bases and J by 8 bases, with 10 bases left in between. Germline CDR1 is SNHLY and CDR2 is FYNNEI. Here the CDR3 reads CASSEAPVWGYTF. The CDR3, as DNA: TGTGCCAGCAGTGAAGCCCCGGTGTGGGGCTACACCTTC.

In DNA form, the CDR3 reads TGTGCCAGCAACAGGGGAATACAAGAGACCCAGTACTTC. As protein: CASNRGIQETQYF. V usage is TRBV2 and J usage is TRBJ2-5; 7 positions agree with TRBD1. V lost 7 bases, J lost 2 bases, and 4 bases stayed unmatched. CDR1 and CDR2 (germline): SNHLY, FYNNEI. CDR3 length: 13 amino acids.

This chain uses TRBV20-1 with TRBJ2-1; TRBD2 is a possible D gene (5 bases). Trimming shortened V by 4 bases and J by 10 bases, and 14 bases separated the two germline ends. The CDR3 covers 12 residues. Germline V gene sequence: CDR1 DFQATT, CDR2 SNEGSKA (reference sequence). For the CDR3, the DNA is TGCAGTGCTACCCCAGAGGGCAGAGAGCAGTTCTTC. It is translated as CSATPEGREQFF.

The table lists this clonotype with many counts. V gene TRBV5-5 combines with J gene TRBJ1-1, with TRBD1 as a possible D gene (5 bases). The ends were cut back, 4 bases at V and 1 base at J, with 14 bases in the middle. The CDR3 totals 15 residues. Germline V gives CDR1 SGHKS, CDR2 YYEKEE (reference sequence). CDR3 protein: CASSPRWGSNTEAFF. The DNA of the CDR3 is TGTGCCAGCAGCCCCCGTTGGGGGTCGAACACTGAAGCTTTCTTT.

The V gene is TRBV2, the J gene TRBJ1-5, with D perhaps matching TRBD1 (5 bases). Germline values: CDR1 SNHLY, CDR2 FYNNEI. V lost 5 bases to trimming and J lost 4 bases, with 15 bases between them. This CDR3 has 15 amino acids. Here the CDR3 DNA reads TGTGCCAGCAGTTTAGAACAGGCCGGGAATCAGCCCCAGCATTTT. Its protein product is CASSLEQAGNQPQHF.